This T cell receptor (beta chain) comes out of a study of blood T cells in healthy people across ages. Study-level findings and limits: Expanded clonotype changes were possibly confounded by unknown donor CMV status. Considered underestimates were the diversity estimates obtained from one million T cells. Any conclusive comparison of naive versus antigen-experienced cells was prevented by using unsorted PBMCs.

Combining a sample-barcoded 5' primer with a J-beta primer mix, a second PCR ran for 7 to 11 cycles. TCRdb re-analysed the 5' RACE reads in MiXCR, keeping a single row per CDR3 protein. The profile covers roughly 1,800,000 distinct CDR3 sequences, with around half appearing a single time and 2% to 2.5% taken by the ten largest. A note on this clonotype: No antigen is known for it.

The TCR originated in a woman in her thirties or forties in good health. Material: blood.

The CDR3 protein is CASSEGDHFTDTQYF. The CDR3 DNA reads as TGTGCCAGCAGTGAAGGGGATCACTTCACAGATACGCAGTATTTT. The chain uses TRBV6-1 and TRBJ2-3; D remains ambiguous. Trimming left V 1 base short and J 2 bases short, with 10 bases between. The CDR3 length is 15 residues. Germline CDR1 is MNHNS and CDR2 is SASEGT.